These 3 T cell receptor beta chains came from one sample sequenced in a study of blood T cell repertoires in COVID-19 (TCRdb year 2020). Libraries came from the immunoSEQ multiplex PCR assay. Not all clones reach the TCRdb copy of this immuneACCESS table, which keeps in-frame sequences only. Checked studies attribute under half of the gap to unresolved V genes and leave the rest unexplained. The sample yields fewer than 130,000 clones; roughly 85% were counted once. Approximately 2.1% of the sample is held by the ten biggest clonotypes. Material for sequencing was peripheral blood. These receptors were taken from a human donor in a cohort sampled during active COVID-19.

Comments on this clone: This CDR3 is also generated by other DNA sequences in the sample. The chain combines TRBV6-5 with TRBJ2-7, with TRBD2 as a possible D gene (6 bases). Germline lookup yields CDR1 MNHEY and CDR2 SVGAGI. This CDR3 spans 15 amino acids. Between the trimmed V and J ends, which lost 0 bases and 1 base, there was a span of 10 bases. As DNA, the CDR3 is TGTGCCAGCAGTTACTCGATACGGGAGTCCTACGAGCAGTACTTC. Its translation is CASSYSIRESYEQYF.

This clone was observed many times. The chain is built from TRBV28 and TRBJ2-2, with TRBD2 matching 12 bases. In germline, CDR1 is MDHEN, CDR2 SYDVKM. The CDR3 runs to 17 residues. J lost 6 bases, V lost 4 bases, and 9 bases had no gene match. CDR3 in amino acids: CASSYWVLAGGPGELFF. DNA for the CDR3: TGTGCCAGCAGTTACTGGGTACTAGCGGGAGGTCCCGGGGAGCTGTTTTTT.

This sequence joins TRBV15 and TRBJ2-7; D is possibly TRBD1 (5 bases). Germline V CDR1 and CDR2: LNHNV, YYDKDF (reference sequence). The CDR3 extends over 14 amino acids. Trimming took off 6 bases at V and 2 bases at J, with 14 bases between the two ends. The CDR3 sequence is CATRESDSTYEQYF. The CDR3, as DNA: TGTGCCACCAGGGAAAGTGACAGCACCTACGAGCAGTACTTC.